This T cell receptor (beta chain) was retrieved from a study of T cells in Graves' hyperthyroidism and ophthalmopathy. Study-level information: Specimen type is peripheral blood, collected at initial diagnosis prior to any treatment. Points from the study as a whole: Blood also held most thyroid clonotypes expanded beyond 0.001.

The TCR beta CDR3 regions underwent amplification using RNA transcripts as the source. The primer set for the first-round RT-PCR of the TCR CDR3 was HTBI. TCRdb re-derived calls from the multiplex PCR reads in MiXCR, one entry per CDR3 protein. The table lists around 340,000 distinct CDR3 sequences, about 18% of them singletons. V gave up 5 bases and J gave up 9 bases; unmatched junction bases: 14. The CDR3 has 16 amino acids. Ten or more counts support this clonotype. Its antigen is not known. Thyroid ultrasound, orbital computed tomography, clinical symptoms, and serum thyroxine and TRAb underpinned diagnoses. The authors took PBMCs from 10 ml fresh peripheral blood.

The material sequenced was blood. The receptor was isolated from a woman aged 50 to 60 with Graves' hyperthyroidism. V usage is TRBV12-3 or TRBV12-4 and J usage is TRBJ2-1; 9 bases agree with TRBD2. CDR3 sequence (DNA): TGTGCCAGCAGTCCCGGAGTGGCGGGGGGGAGGGGTGAGCAGTTCTTC. It encodes CASSPGVAGGRGEQFF.